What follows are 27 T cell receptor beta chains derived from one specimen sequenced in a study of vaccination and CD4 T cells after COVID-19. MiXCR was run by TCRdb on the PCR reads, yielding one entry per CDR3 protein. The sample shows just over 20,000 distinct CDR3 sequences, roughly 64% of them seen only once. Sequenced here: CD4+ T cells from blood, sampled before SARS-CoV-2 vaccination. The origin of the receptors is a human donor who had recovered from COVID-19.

CDR3 protein: CASSHPRGTGVSYEQYF. CDR3 bases: TGTGCCAGCAGTCATCCCCGGGGGACGGGAGTGAGCTACGAGCAGTACTTC. The rearrangement joins TRBV6-2 or TRBV6-3 to TRBJ2-7; weak D call: TRBD2 (6 bases). V shed 5 bases and J shed 3 bases, with 23 bases lying between them. The CDR3 totals 17 residues. Germline V gene data show CDR1 as MNHEY and CDR2 as SVGEGT.

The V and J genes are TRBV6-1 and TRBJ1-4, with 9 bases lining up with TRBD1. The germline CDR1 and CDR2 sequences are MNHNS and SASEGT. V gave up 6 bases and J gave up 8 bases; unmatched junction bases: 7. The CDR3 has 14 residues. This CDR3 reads CASRTGQGSEKLFF. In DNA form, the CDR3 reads TGTGCCAGCAGGACGGGACAGGGATCCGAAAAACTGTTTTTT.

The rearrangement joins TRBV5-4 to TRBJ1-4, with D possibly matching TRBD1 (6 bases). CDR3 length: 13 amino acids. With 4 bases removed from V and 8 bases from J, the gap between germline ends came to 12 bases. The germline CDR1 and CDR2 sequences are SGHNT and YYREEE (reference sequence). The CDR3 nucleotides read TGTGCCAGCAGCCCAGGACAGCAAGAAAAACTGTTTTTT. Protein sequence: CASSPGQQEKLFF.

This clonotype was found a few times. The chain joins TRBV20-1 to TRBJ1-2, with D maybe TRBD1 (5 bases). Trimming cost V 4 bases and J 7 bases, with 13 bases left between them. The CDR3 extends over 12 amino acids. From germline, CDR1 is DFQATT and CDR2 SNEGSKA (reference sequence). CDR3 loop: CSATLRGGGYTF. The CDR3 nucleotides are TGCAGTGCTACTCTTCGGGGCGGTGGCTACACCTTC.

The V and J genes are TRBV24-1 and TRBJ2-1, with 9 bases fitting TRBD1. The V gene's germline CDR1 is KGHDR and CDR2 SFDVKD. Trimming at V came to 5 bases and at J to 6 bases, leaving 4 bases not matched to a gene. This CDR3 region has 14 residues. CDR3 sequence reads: CATSAGQGSNEQFF. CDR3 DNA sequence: TGTGCCACCAGTGCGGGACAGGGTTCCAATGAGCAGTTCTTC.

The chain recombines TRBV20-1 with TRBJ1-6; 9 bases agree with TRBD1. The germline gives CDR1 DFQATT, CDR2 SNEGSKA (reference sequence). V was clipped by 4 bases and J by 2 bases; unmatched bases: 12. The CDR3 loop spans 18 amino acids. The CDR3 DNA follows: TGCAGTGCTAATGGCGCCGGGACAGGGAGAACCTATAATTCACCCCTCCACTTT. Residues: CSANGAGTGRTYNSPLHF.

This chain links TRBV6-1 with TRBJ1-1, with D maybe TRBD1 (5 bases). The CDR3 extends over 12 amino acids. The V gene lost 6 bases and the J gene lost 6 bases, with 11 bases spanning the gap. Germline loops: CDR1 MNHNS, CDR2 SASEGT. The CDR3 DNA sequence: TGTGCCAGCAGCGAGGCCAGGGCTGAAGCTTTCTTT. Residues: CASSEARAEAFF.

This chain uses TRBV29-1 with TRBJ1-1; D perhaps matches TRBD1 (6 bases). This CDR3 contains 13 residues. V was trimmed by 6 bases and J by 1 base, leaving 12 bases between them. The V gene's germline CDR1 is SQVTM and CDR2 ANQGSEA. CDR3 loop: CSVAQGQNTEAFF. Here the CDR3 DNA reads TGCAGCGTGGCACAGGGACAGAACACTGAAGCTTTCTTT.

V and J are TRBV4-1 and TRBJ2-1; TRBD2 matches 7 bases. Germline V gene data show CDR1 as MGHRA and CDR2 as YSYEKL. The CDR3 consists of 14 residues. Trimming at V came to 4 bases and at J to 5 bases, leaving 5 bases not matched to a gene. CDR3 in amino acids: CASSPLGGNNEQFF. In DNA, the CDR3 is TGCGCCAGCAGCCCCCTGGGGGGGAACAATGAGCAGTTCTTC.

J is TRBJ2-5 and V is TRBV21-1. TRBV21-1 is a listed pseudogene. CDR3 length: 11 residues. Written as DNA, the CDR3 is TGTGCCAGCAGCAAAGGGGAGACCCAGTACTTC. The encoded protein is CASSKGETQYF.

The CDR3 sequence is CSVTGQGVGYGYTF. CDR3 in DNA: TGCAGTGTCACAGGACAGGGAGTTGGCTATGGCTACACCTTC. V and J are TRBV20-1 and TRBJ1-2, with 8 positions matching TRBD1. Per the germline V gene, CDR1 is DFQATT and CDR2 is SNEGSKA (reference sequence). This CDR3 has 14 residues. With V trimmed by 7 bases and J by 4 bases, 11 bases remained unmatched.

The CDR3 region is CASSRIRLAGLDFEQFF. The CDR3 DNA reads as TGTGCCAGTAGTAGGATTAGACTAGCGGGACTTGATTTTGAGCAGTTCTTC. J is TRBJ2-1 and V is TRBV19, with 11 bases aligning to TRBD2. The trim removed 4 bases at V and 9 bases at J, leaving 14 bases unmatched. The length of the CDR3 is 17 residues. CDR1 and CDR2 from the germline V gene are LNHDA and SQIVND (reference sequence).

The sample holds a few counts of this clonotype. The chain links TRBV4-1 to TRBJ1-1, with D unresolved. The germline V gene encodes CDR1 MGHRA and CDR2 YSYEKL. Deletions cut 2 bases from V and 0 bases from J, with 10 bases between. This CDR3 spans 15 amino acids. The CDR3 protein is CASSQPLSMNTEAFF. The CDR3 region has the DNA TGCGCCAGCAGCCAACCCCTTTCCATGAACACTGAAGCTTTCTTT.

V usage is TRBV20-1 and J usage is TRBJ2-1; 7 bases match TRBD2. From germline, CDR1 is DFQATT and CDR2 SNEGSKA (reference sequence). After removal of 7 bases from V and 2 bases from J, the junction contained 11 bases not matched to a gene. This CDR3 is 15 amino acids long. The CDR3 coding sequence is TGCAGTGTTGGGGGAGGAGCGGGAACCTACAATGAGCAGTTCTTC. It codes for CSVGGGAGTYNEQFF.

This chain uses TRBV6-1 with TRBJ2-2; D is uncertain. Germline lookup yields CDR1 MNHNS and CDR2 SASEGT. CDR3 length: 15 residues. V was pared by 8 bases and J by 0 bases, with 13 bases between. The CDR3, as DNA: TGTGCCAGCTCCCCTATGGGGACGAACACCGGGGAGCTGTTTTTT. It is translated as CASSPMGTNTGELFF.

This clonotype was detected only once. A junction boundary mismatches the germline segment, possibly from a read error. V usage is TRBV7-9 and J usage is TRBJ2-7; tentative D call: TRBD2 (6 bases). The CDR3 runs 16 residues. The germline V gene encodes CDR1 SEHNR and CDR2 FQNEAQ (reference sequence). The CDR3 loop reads CASSHTTGRKIDEQYF. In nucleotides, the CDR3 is TGTGCGAGCAGCCACACCACTGGGAGGAAGATCGACGAGCAGTACTTC.

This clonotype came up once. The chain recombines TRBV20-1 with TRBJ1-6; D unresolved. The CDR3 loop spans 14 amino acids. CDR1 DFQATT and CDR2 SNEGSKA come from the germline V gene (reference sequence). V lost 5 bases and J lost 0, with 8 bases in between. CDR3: CSALGNSYNSPLHF. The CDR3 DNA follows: TGCAGTGCTTTGGGCAACTCCTATAATTCACCCCTCCACTTT.

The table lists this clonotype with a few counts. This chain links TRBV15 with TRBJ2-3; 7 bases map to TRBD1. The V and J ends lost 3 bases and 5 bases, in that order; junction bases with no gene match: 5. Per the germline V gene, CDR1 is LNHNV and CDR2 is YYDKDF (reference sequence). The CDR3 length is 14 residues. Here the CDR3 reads CATSRLQGKDTQYF. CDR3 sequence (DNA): TGTGCCACCAGCAGGCTACAGGGGAAAGATACGCAGTATTTT.

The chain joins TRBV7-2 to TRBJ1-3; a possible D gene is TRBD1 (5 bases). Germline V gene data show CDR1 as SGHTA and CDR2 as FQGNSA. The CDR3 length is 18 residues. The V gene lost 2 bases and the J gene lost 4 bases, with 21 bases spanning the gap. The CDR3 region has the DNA TGTGCCAGCAGCTTATCCCACGCAGGAGGACATGTAGGAAACACCATATATTTT. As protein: CASSLSHAGGHVGNTIYF.

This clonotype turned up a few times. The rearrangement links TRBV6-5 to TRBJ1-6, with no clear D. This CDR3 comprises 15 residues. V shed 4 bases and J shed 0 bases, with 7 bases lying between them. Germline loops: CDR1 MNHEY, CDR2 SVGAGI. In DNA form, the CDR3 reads TGTGCCAGCAGTTTTCGGGGCTCCTATAATTCACCCCTCCACTTT. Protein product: CASSFRGSYNSPLHF.

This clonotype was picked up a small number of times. CDR3 nucleotides: TGTGCCAGCAGGGGGACTAGCAGGAACACCGGGGAGCTGTTTTTT. Encoded protein: CASRGTSRNTGELFF. J is TRBJ2-2 and V is TRBV12-3 or TRBV12-4; 9 positions match TRBD2. The CDR3 covers 15 residues. V shed 6 bases, J shed 1 base, and the junction held 3 bases outside the gene matches.

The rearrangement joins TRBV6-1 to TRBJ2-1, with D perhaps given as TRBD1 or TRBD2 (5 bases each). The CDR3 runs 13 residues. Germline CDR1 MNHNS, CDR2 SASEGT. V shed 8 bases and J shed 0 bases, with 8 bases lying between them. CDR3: CASWGSSYNEQFF. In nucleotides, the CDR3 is TGTGCCAGCTGGGGGAGCTCCTACAATGAGCAGTTCTTC.

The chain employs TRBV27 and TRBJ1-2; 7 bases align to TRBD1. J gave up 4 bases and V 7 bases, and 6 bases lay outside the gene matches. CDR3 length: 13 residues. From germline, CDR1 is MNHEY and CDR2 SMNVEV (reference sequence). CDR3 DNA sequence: TGTGCCAGCAAGAAGGACAGGCTCTATGGCTACACCTTC. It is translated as CASKKDRLYGYTF.

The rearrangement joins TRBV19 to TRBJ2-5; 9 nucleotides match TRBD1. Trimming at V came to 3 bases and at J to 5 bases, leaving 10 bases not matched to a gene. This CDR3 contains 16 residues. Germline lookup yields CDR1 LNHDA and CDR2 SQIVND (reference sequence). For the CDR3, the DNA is TGTGCCAGTAGTATGGATACAGGGGGCGCGTTCGAGACCCAGTACTTC. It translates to CASSMDTGGAFETQYF.

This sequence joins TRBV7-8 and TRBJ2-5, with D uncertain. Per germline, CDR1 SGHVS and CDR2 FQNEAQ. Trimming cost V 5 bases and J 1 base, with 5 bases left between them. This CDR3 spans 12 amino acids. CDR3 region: CASSPLQETQYF. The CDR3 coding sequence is TGTGCCAGCAGCCCCCTCCAAGAGACCCAGTACTTC.

The CDR3 region has the DNA TGTGCCAGCAGCTTAACTAAGAGGGTCGCTTTCTTT. Translation gives CASSLTKRVAFF. The V call is TRBV7-2, the J call TRBJ1-1; D is ambiguous. V was cut by 2 bases and J by 11 bases, with 12 bases left in between. The CDR3 has 12 amino acids. In germline, CDR1 is SGHTA, CDR2 FQGNSA.

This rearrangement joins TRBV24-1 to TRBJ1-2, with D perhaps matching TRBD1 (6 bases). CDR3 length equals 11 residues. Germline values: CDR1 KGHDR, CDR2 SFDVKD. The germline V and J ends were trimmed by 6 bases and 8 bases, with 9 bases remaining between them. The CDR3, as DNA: TGTGCCACCAGTCTCGGGGGCGGCTACACCTTC. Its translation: CATSLGGGYTF.